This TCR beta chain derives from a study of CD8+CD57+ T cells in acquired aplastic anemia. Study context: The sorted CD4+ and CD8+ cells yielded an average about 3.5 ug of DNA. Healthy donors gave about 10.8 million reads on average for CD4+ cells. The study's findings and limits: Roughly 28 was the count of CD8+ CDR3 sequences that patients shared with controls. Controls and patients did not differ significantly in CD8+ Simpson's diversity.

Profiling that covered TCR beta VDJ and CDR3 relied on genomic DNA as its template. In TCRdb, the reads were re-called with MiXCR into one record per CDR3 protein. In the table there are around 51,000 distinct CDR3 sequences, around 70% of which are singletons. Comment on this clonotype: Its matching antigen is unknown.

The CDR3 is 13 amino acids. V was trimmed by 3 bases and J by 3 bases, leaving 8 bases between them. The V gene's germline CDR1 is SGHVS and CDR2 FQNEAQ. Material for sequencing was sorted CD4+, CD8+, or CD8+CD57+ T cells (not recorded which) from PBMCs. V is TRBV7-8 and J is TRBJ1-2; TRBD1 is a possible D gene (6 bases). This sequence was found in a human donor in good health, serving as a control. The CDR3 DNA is TGTGCCAGCAGCTTCAGGGGAGACTATGGCTACACCTTC. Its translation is CASSFRGDYGYTF.